These T cell receptor beta chains were read from a single sample in a study of T cells after yellow fever vaccination. TCRdb reprocessed the 5' RACE reads with MiXCR, giving one entry per CDR3 protein. The sample holds roughly 120,000 distinct CDR3 sequences, approximately 7.1% seen once. The material sequenced was CD4+ T cells sorted from PBMCs, taken about 49 days after the first yellow fever vaccination. These receptors were collected from a man in his late teens or twenties who received the YFV17D yellow fever vaccine. Both conserved end residues are part of each CDR3. D genes are given only for firm matches. The size entry is marked missing in some rows and otherwise reads once, few, many or a size class.

clone_size: NA; d_call: TRBD2; j_call: TRBJ2-3; v_call: TRBV12-3/TRBV12-4; cdr3_nt: TGTGCCAGCAGTCCCGGGACTAGCGGGGGGGCGAGGGGAGATACGCAGTATTTT; cdr3_aa: CASSPGTSGGARGDTQYF
clone_size: NA; d_call: NA; j_call: TRBJ1-1; v_call: TRBV12-3/TRBV12-4; cdr3_nt: TGTGCCAGCAGTAAACAAGGCCCGAACACTGAAGCTTTCTTT; cdr3_aa: CASSKQGPNTEAFF
clone_size: NA; d_call: NA; j_call: TRBJ1-1; v_call: TRBV5-1; cdr3_nt: TGCGCCAGCAGACGGGACGGGGCCGGTGGCACTGAAGCTTTCTTT; cdr3_aa: CASRRDGAGGTEAFF
clone_size: many; d_call: TRBD2; j_call: TRBJ2-3; v_call: TRBV20-1; cdr3_nt: TGCAGTGCTAGTGGGTTAATAGCGGGGAGCACAGATACGCAGTATTTT; cdr3_aa: CSASGLIAGSTDTQYF
clone_size: many; d_call: NA; j_call: TRBJ1-2; v_call: TRBV6-5; cdr3_nt: TGTGCCAGCAGTTACCCCGGGAACTATGGCTACACCTTC; cdr3_aa: CASSYPGNYGYTF
clone_size: many; d_call: NA; j_call: TRBJ1-1; v_call: TRBV18; cdr3_nt: TGTGCCAGCTCACCAGGGGGGCGGACTGAAGCTTTCTTT; cdr3_aa: CASSPGGRTEAFF
clone_size: NA; d_call: TRBD1; j_call: TRBJ2-1; v_call: TRBV5-5; cdr3_nt: TGTGCCAGCAGCTGGCAGGGGGCGCGGTACAATGAGCAGTTCTTC; cdr3_aa: CASSWQGARYNEQFF
clone_size: many; d_call: NA; j_call: TRBJ2-1; v_call: TRBV7-2; cdr3_nt: TGTGCCAGCAGCAAAAATTTGGGGGTCTCCTACAATGAGCAGTTCTTC; cdr3_aa: CASSKNLGVSYNEQFF
clone_size: many; d_call: TRBD1; j_call: TRBJ2-3; v_call: TRBV7-6; cdr3_nt: TGTGCCAGCAGCGGACAGGGGGGTAACACGCAGTATTTT; cdr3_aa: CASSGQGGNTQYF
clone_size: many; d_call: NA; j_call: TRBJ2-2; v_call: TRBV19; cdr3_nt: TGTGCCAGTACCCCTGGGCCGAACACCGGGGAGCTGTTTTTT; cdr3_aa: CASTPGPNTGELFF
clone_size: many; d_call: NA; j_call: TRBJ2-5; v_call: TRBV15; cdr3_nt: TGTGCCACCAGCAGAGATATCAGTCCAGAGACCCAGTACTTC; cdr3_aa: CATSRDISPETQYF
clone_size: many; d_call: TRBD2; j_call: TRBJ2-3; v_call: TRBV29-1; cdr3_nt: TGCAGCGTGACCACGGGACTAGCGGGGGGACGCGGAAAAGATACGCAGTATTTT; cdr3_aa: CSVTTGLAGGRGKDTQYF
clone_size: many; d_call: NA; j_call: TRBJ2-2; v_call: TRBV27; cdr3_nt: TGTGCCAGCAGTTTAAGCAGGAACACCGGGGAGCTGTTTTTT; cdr3_aa: CASSLSRNTGELFF
clone_size: NA; d_call: NA; j_call: TRBJ2-4; v_call: TRBV30; cdr3_nt: TGTGCCTGGAGTGTGAGTTACATTCAGTACTTC; cdr3_aa: CAWSVSYIQYF
clone_size: NA; d_call: NA; j_call: TRBJ1-2; v_call: TRBV30; cdr3_nt: TGTGCCTGGAGTAGTAGCTATGGCTACACCTTC; cdr3_aa: CAWSSSYGYTF
clone_size: NA; d_call: NA; j_call: TRBJ1-1; v_call: TRBV18; cdr3_nt: TGTGCCAGCTCACCTGAAATGAACACTGAAGCTTTCTTT; cdr3_aa: CASSPEMNTEAFF
clone_size: many; d_call: TRBD1; j_call: TRBJ2-3; v_call: TRBV12-3/TRBV12-4; cdr3_nt: TGTGCCAGCAGTTACCGGGGGACAGGGATGTTCGGGCATACGCAGTATTTT; cdr3_aa: CASSYRGTGMFGHTQYF
clone_size: many; d_call: TRBD1; j_call: TRBJ1-1; v_call: TRBV7-6; cdr3_nt: TGTGCCAGCAGCTTAGCGGAGGGACAGGGAGGAACTGAAGCTTTCTTT; cdr3_aa: CASSLAEGQGGTEAFF
clone_size: many; d_call: NA; j_call: TRBJ2-5; v_call: TRBV5-5; cdr3_nt: TGTGCCAGCAGCTTATACGGACAAGAGACCCAGTACTTC; cdr3_aa: CASSLYGQETQYF
clone_size: many; d_call: TRBD1; j_call: TRBJ2-1; v_call: TRBV29-1; cdr3_nt: TGCAGCGTTAGGGCCGCCGGGACAGGGAGCTCCTACAATGAGCAGTTCTTC; cdr3_aa: CSVRAAGTGSSYNEQFF
clone_size: many; d_call: TRBD1; j_call: TRBJ1-6; v_call: TRBV5-1; cdr3_nt: TGCGCCAGCAGACGGACAGGGGAGCGATCACCCCTCCACTTT; cdr3_aa: CASRRTGERSPLHF
clone_size: many; d_call: TRBD1; j_call: TRBJ2-1; v_call: TRBV11-2; cdr3_nt: TGTGCCAGCAGCTTCGGGACAGGGAATTCCTACAATGAGCAGTTCTTC; cdr3_aa: CASSFGTGNSYNEQFF
clone_size: many; d_call: NA; j_call: TRBJ2-3; v_call: TRBV12-3/TRBV12-4; cdr3_nt: TGTGCCAGCAGTTTTAAATGGGACTCCCCTAGCACAGATACGCAGTATTTT; cdr3_aa: CASSFKWDSPSTDTQYF
clone_size: few; d_call: TRBD2; j_call: TRBJ2-1; v_call: TRBV20-1; cdr3_nt: TGCAGTGCTCTCGCTAGCGGGGGGATGTACAATGAGCAGTTCTTC; cdr3_aa: CSALASGGMYNEQFF
clone_size: many; d_call: TRBD1; j_call: TRBJ1-1; v_call: TRBV11-2; cdr3_nt: TGTGCCAGCAGCATCACAGGGGGATCGGCTGAAGCTTTCTTT; cdr3_aa: CASSITGGSAEAFF
clone_size: many; d_call: NA; j_call: TRBJ2-6; v_call: TRBV3-1; cdr3_nt: TGTGCCAGCAGCCAAGTAGCGAGCGGGGCCAACGTCCTGACTTTC; cdr3_aa: CASSQVASGANVLTF
clone_size: NA; d_call: NA; j_call: TRBJ1-5; v_call: TRBV28; cdr3_nt: TGTGCCAGCAGTTACCTGGACGGGTTAAGCAAGCAGCCCCAGCATTTT; cdr3_aa: CASSYLDGLSKQPQHF
clone_size: few; d_call: NA; j_call: TRBJ1-3; v_call: TRBV10-3; cdr3_nt: TGTGCCATCAGTCCTGGAAACACCATATATTTT; cdr3_aa: CAISPGNTIYF
clone_size: few; d_call: TRBD1; j_call: TRBJ2-4; v_call: TRBV5-4; cdr3_nt: TGTGCCAGCAGTTCCGGGACAGGGACAAACATTCAGTACTTC; cdr3_aa: CASSSGTGTNIQYF
clone_size: NA; d_call: NA; j_call: TRBJ1-3; v_call: TRBV23-1; cdr3_nt: TGCGCCAGCAGTCAATCCGGCAGGCGTCCTTTCTCTGGAAACACCATATATTTT; cdr3_aa: CASSQSGRRPFSGNTIYF
clone_size: many; d_call: TRBD2; j_call: TRBJ2-2; v_call: TRBV4-2; cdr3_nt: TGTGCCAGCAGCCCATACATGGGAGGGACCGGGGAGCTGTTTTTT; cdr3_aa: CASSPYMGGTGELFF
clone_size: few; d_call: NA; j_call: TRBJ2-3; v_call: TRBV7-2; cdr3_nt: TGTGCCAGCAGCTTAGCGGGGGTTGTAGATACGCAGTATTTT; cdr3_aa: CASSLAGVVDTQYF
clone_size: many; d_call: NA; j_call: TRBJ1-6; v_call: TRBV7-2; cdr3_nt: TGTGCCAGCAGCTTATCAGGGGCTAATTCACCCCTCCACTTT; cdr3_aa: CASSLSGANSPLHF
clone_size: many; d_call: NA; j_call: TRBJ1-2; v_call: TRBV12-3/TRBV12-4; cdr3_nt: TGTGCCAGCACCTGGGGGGGAAGCGGCTACACCTTC; cdr3_aa: CASTWGGSGYTF
clone_size: many; d_call: TRBD1; j_call: TRBJ1-6; v_call: TRBV20-1; cdr3_nt: TGCAGTGCTAGCAGACCGGGACAGGGAAATTCACCCCTCCACTTT; cdr3_aa: CSASRPGQGNSPLHF
clone_size: many; d_call: NA; j_call: TRBJ2-5; v_call: TRBV5-1; cdr3_nt: TGCGCCAGCAGCCCGCAAGGTCGGGTCCAAGAGACCCAGTACTTC; cdr3_aa: CASSPQGRVQETQYF
clone_size: many; d_call: TRBD1; j_call: TRBJ1-4; v_call: TRBV5-1; cdr3_nt: TGCGCCAGCAGTCGGGACAGGGATGGCGAAAAACTGTTTTTT; cdr3_aa: CASSRDRDGEKLFF
clone_size: many; d_call: NA; j_call: TRBJ2-3; v_call: TRBV28; cdr3_nt: TGTGCCAGCAGCTTCCGGAGTTGGCCCACAGATACGCAGTATTTT; cdr3_aa: CASSFRSWPTDTQYF
clone_size: many; d_call: NA; j_call: TRBJ2-3; v_call: TRBV5-1; cdr3_nt: TGCGCCAGCAGCTTGCCGGAGGGGGTCCCAGATACGCAGTATTTT; cdr3_aa: CASSLPEGVPDTQYF